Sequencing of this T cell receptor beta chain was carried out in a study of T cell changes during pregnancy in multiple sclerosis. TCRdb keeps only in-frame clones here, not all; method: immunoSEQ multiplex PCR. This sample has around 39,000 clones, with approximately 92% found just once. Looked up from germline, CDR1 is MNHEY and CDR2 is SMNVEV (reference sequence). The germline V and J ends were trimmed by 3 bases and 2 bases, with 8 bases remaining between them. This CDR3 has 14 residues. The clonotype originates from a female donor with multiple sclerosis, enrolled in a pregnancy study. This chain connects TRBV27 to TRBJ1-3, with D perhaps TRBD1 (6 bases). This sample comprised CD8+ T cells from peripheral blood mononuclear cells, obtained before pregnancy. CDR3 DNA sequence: TGTGCCAGCAGTTTCGGGGGGCCTGGAAACACCATATATTTT. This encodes CASSFGGPGNTIYF.